Following are 20 T cell receptor beta chains from one sample sequenced in a study of CD8+ T cells in alopecia areata. TCR sequencing used cDNA made by reverse transcription of extracted RNA. TCRdb keeps only in-frame clones here, not all; method: immunoSEQ multiplex PCR. Among more than 110,000 clones listed, under 60% were seen once. The input for sequencing was CD4+ T cells sorted from blood, taken at week 0. The receptors come from a human donor with alopecia areata.

This rearrangement joins TRBV6-5 to TRBJ2-7, with TRBD1 matching over 9 bases. The J segment lost 9 bases and the V segment lost 6 bases, leaving 12 bases of the junction unmatched. Germline CDR1 MNHEY, CDR2 SVGAGI. The CDR3 is 14 amino acids. The CDR3: CASSEPGTGIGQYF. The DNA of the CDR3 is TGTGCCAGCAGCGAGCCTGGGACAGGGATCGGGCAGTACTTC.

This chain links TRBV15 with TRBJ2-2; the D gene is possibly TRBD1 (7 bases). CDR1 is LNHNV, CDR2 YYDKDF, per germline (reference sequence). V was cut by 5 bases and J by 8 bases, with 18 bases left in between. The CDR3 extends over 15 amino acids. CDR3 sequence: CATSPRDRLGGELFF. Written as DNA, the CDR3 is TGTGCCACCAGCCCGAGGGACAGACTAGGAGGGGAGCTGTTTTTT.

The V gene is TRBV7-6, the J gene TRBJ2-7; TRBD1 is a possible D gene (5 bases). Trimming shortened V by 1 base and J by 6 bases, and 13 bases separated the two germline ends. The CDR3 consists of 14 residues. CDR1 and CDR2 from the germline V gene are SGHVS and FNYEAQ. This CDR3 is CASSLGQFLGEQYF. DNA of the CDR3: TGTGCCAGCAGCTTAGGACAGTTCCTAGGCGAGCAGTACTTC.

Only a few counts were recorded for this clone. The chain joins TRBV29-1 to TRBJ2-7; D is uncertain. The CDR3 spans 12 residues. The germline gives CDR1 SQVTM, CDR2 ANQGSEA. Trimming stripped 2 bases from V and 1 base from J, with 6 bases between. The CDR3: CSVELVSYEQYF. The CDR3 nucleotides are TGCAGCGTTGAACTGGTTTCCTACGAGCAGTACTTC.

This chain connects TRBV30 to TRBJ2-7; D is unresolved. CDR3 length equals 16 residues. Germline lookup yields CDR1 GTSNPN and CDR2 SVGIG (reference sequence). Trimming took off 3 bases at V and 3 bases at J, with 21 bases between the two ends. CDR3 nucleotide sequence: TGTGCCTGGAGGGATCGGGCCATCGCCTCTTTCTACGAGCAGTACTTC. Residues: CAWRDRAIASFYEQYF.

The V and J genes are TRBV2 and TRBJ2-5, with 7 bases lining up with TRBD2. CDR1 is SNHLY and CDR2 is FYNNEI in the germline V gene. Unmatched junction bases numbered 7, after V lost 9 bases and J lost 0 bases. CDR3 size: 14 residues. This CDR3 is CARERGLYQETQYF. The CDR3 DNA reads TGTGCCAGAGAGCGGGGACTGTACCAAGAGACCCAGTACTTC.

This chain connects TRBV30 to TRBJ2-6, with D possibly being TRBD2 (5 bases). Germline-derived CDR1 and CDR2 are GTSNPN and SVGIG (reference sequence). Trimming cost V 0 bases and J 2 bases, with 14 bases left between them. This CDR3 has 17 residues. The CDR3 loop is CAWSVEGSVPGANVLTF. DNA of the CDR3: TGTGCCTGGAGTGTAGAGGGTTCAGTCCCTGGGGCCAACGTCCTGACTTTC.

The gene calls are TRBV7-9 and TRBJ2-5; D is perhaps TRBD1 (6 bases). The CDR3 totals 14 residues. Deletions cut 0 bases from V and 5 bases from J, with 10 bases between. The germline gives CDR1 SEHNR, CDR2 FQNEAQ (reference sequence). Written as DNA, the CDR3 is TGTGCCAGCAGCTTAGCGGCAGGGGAGGAGACCCAGTACTTC. It specifies CASSLAAGEETQYF. Full variable domain (rest looked up from reference TRBV7-9 and TRBJ2-5): DTGVSQNPRHKITKRGQNVTFRCDPISEHNRLYWYRQTLGQGPEFLTYFQNEAQLEKSRLLSDRFSAERPKGSFSTLEIQRTEQGDSAMYLCASSLAAGEETQYFGPGTRLLVL.

The chain has TRBV5-4 and TRBJ2-2; no clear D gene. The CDR3 sequence is 14 residues long. Germline V gene data show CDR1 as SGHNT and CDR2 as YYREEE (reference sequence). Trimming pared 2 bases from V and 0 bases from J, leaving 5 bases between. The CDR3 spells CASSLEANTGELFF. DNA of the CDR3: TGTGCCAGCAGCTTAGAGGCGAACACCGGGGAGCTGTTTTTT.

This clone was detected a few times. The V gene is TRBV13, the J gene TRBJ2-3; 7 bases agree with TRBD1. This CDR3 is 16 amino acids long. Germline assignment: CDR1 PRHDT and CDR2 FYEKMQ (reference sequence). V was pared by 4 bases and J by 0 bases, with 7 bases of the junction left unmatched. The CDR3 reads CASSSSRDSSTDTQYF. The CDR3 DNA reads as TGTGCCAGCAGCTCGTCCCGGGACAGTAGCACAGATACGCAGTATTTT.

The rearrangement joins TRBV4-3 to TRBJ2-1; 11 positions agree with TRBD2. V lost 0 bases, J lost 7 bases, and 11 bases stayed unmatched. The CDR3 has 18 residues. Germline-derived CDR1 and CDR2 are LGHNA and YSLEER. CDR3 in DNA: TGCGCCAGCAGCCAAGATACGCCTAGCGGGGGGACTAGGAATGAGCAGTTCTTC. Translated: CASSQDTPSGGTRNEQFF.

This chain joins TRBV7-8 and TRBJ2-1, with D possibly TRBD1 on 5 matching bases. Germline V CDR1 and CDR2: SGHVS, FQNEAQ. This CDR3 is 16 amino acids long. Trimming left V 6 bases short and J 0 bases short, with 15 bases between. The CDR3 bases are TGTGCCAGCAGTTCTGAACAGGCGAGCTCCTACAATGAGCAGTTCTTC. Translating gives CASSSEQASSYNEQFF.

In DNA, the CDR3 is TGTGCCAGCAGTTACTCGGGTTGGACAGAGTATGGCTACACCTTC. Encoded protein: CASSYSGWTEYGYTF. The chain has TRBV6-5 and TRBJ1-2, with D tentatively TRBD1 (6 bases). Germline CDR1 and CDR2: MNHEY and SVGAGI. Trimming cost V 0 bases and J 5 bases, with 13 bases left between them. The CDR3 is 15 amino acids.

V is TRBV29-1 and J is TRBJ1-1; D uncertain. V shed 6 bases and J shed 0 bases, with 8 bases lying between them. The CDR3 is made up of 12 amino acids. Germline loops: CDR1 SQVTM, CDR2 ANQGSEA. CDR3 DNA: TGCAGCGTGACAAGGCTGAACACTGAAGCTTTCTTT. As protein: CSVTRLNTEAFF.

V is TRBV4-2 and J is TRBJ2-5, with 10 bases aligning to TRBD2. Germline assignment: CDR1 LGHNA and CDR2 YNFKEQ. The CDR3 runs to 15 residues. Trimming removed 1 base from V and 9 bases from J; junction bases left unmatched: 8. For the CDR3, the DNA is TGTGCCAGCAGCCAAGTCGAGGCTAGCGGGGGAGCCCAGTACTTC. Protein: CASSQVEASGGAQYF.

V gene TRBV7-2 combines with J gene TRBJ2-5; tentatively, D is TRBD2 (6 bases). CDR3 length equals 16 residues. V was pared by 5 bases and J by 1 base, with 17 bases between. Per the germline V gene, CDR1 is SGHTA and CDR2 is FQGNSA. CDR3 amino acids: CASSGTGTAAQETQYF. The DNA of the CDR3 is TGTGCCAGCAGCGGAACCGGGACTGCAGCCCAAGAGACCCAGTACTTC.

The CDR3 DNA sequence: TGTGCCAGCAGCACCGACGCCGGGCTCACTGAAGCTTTCTTT. It is translated as CASSTDAGLTEAFF. The V call is TRBV9, the J call TRBJ1-1; D call uncertain. The V and J ends lost 4 bases and 4 bases respectively, with 14 bases between them. The CDR3 spans 14 residues. Looked up from germline, CDR1 is SGDLS and CDR2 is YYNGEE.

This clone has only a few counts. The junction and the germline gene differ at one end; a read error may be behind it. The chain combines TRBV10-1 with TRBJ2-7, with TRBD1 identical over 7 bases. The CDR3 is made up of 10 amino acids. The germline gives CDR1 WNHNN, CDR2 SYGVQD (reference sequence). The CDR3 region has the DNA TGCGCCAACAGGGGAGACAGTATGCACTTC. This encodes CANRGDSMHF.

The V call is TRBV6-1, the J call TRBJ2-3; D possibly uses TRBD1 or TRBD2 (5 bases each). CDR3 length: 14 residues. V was shortened by 1 base and J by 4 bases, with 9 bases between the two germline ends. The germline V gene has CDR1 MNHNS and CDR2 SASEGT. CDR3 sequence (DNA): TGTGCCAGCAGTGAAGTAAGGGACCCAGATACGCAGTATTTT. Its protein product is CASSEVRDPDTQYF.

This rearrangement joins TRBV25-1 to TRBJ2-3; D not resolved. This CDR3 is 14 amino acids long. V was trimmed by 3 bases and J by 2 bases, leaving 9 bases between them. CDR1 and CDR2 from the germline V gene are MGHDK and SYGVNS. The CDR3 protein is CASSDVGYTDTQYF. The CDR3 DNA is TGTGCCAGCAGTGATGTGGGGTACACAGATACGCAGTATTTT.